These T cell receptor beta chains were read from a single sample in a study of OX40 agonist ivuxolimab in advanced cancers. Only in-frame clones appear in the TCRdb table, and some are missing; sequencing was by immunoSEQ multiplex PCR. The sample has 80,000 to 100,000 clones; around nine tenths are singletons. This specimen was CD4+ or CD8+ T cells sorted from blood, taken in a trial of the OX40 agonist ivuxolimab. These TCRs come from an adult with an advanced solid tumor such as melanoma, head and neck, liver or kidney cancer. Both conserved end residues are part of each CDR3. The D gene is left open where the match is weak. Only some rows state a clone size, as once, few, many or a class for expanded clones.

-,TRBD1,TRBV5-1,TRBJ2-2,CASSFFFVDRSTGELFF,TGCGCCAGCAGCTTCTTTTTCGTGGACAGGTCCACCGGGGAGCTGTTTTTT
-,-,TRBV18,TRBJ1-6,CASSPGQMVSPLHF,TGTGCCAGCTCACCCGGACAAATGGTCTCACCCCTCCACTTT
-,TRBD1,TRBV5-1,TRBJ2-7,CASSPSRQGSYEQYF,TGCGCCAGCAGCCCCAGCCGACAGGGCTCCTACGAGCAGTACTTC
-,-,TRBV7-9,TRBJ2-2,CASSSLLENTGELFF,TGTGCCAGCAGCTCCCTTTTAGAGAACACCGGGGAGCTGTTTTTT
-,-,TRBV28,TRBJ1-1,CASSLGGWEAFF,TGTGCCAGCAGTTTGGGAGGGTGGGAAGCTTTCTTT
-,-,TRBV7-9,TRBJ2-1,CASSRQVLEQFF,TGTGCCAGCAGCCGACAGGTACTGGAGCAGTTCTTC
few,-,TRBV11-2,TRBJ2-2,CASSPFKRPLELFF,TGTGCCAGCTCCCCTTTTAAACGGCCCTTGGAGCTGTTTTTT
-,-,TRBV11-2,TRBJ1-4,CASSLGVEKLFF,TGTGCCAGCAGCTTAGGGGTAGAAAAACTGTTTTTT
once,TRBD1,TRBV6-5,TRBJ1-2,CASSSGTGTHGYTF,TGTGCCAGCAGTTCCGGGACAGGGACCCATGGCTACACCTTC
-,-,TRBV6-1,TRBJ2-6,CASPPGSGANVLTF,TGTGCCAGCCCCCCCGGCTCTGGGGCCAACGTCCTGACTTTC
-,TRBD1,TRBV7-2,TRBJ2-5,CASSLTRGYETQYF,TGTGCCAGCAGCTTAACCAGGGGGTACGAGACCCAGTACTTC
-,-,TRBV10-3,TRBJ1-4,CAISGQPNEKLFF,TGTGCCATCAGTGGGCAGCCTAATGAAAAACTGTTTTTT
-,-,TRBV28,TRBJ1-6,CASGLGTGNNSPLHF,TGTGCCAGCGGCTTGGGAACCGGCAATAATTCACCCCTCCACTTT
-,-,TRBV28,TRBJ1-2,CASIPDLDSLGYGYTF,TGTGCCAGCATCCCAGACCTTGACAGCCTTGGCTATGGCTACACCTTC
-,TRBD1,TRBV6-6,TRBJ2-7,CASREGQGASYEQYF,TGTGCCAGCAGGGAGGGACAGGGGGCCTCCTACGAGCAGTACTTC
once,-,TRBV30,TRBJ2-5,CAWSVQAVQETQYF,TGTGCCTGGAGTGTTCAGGCCGTCCAAGAGACCCAGTACTTC
-,-,TRBV4-1,TRBJ2-7,CASSSILHSSYEQYF,TGCGCCAGCAGCTCTATCCTGCACAGCTCCTACGAGCAGTACTTC
-,TRBD1,TRBV27,TRBJ2-1,CASTRADRGNNEQFF,TGTGCCAGCACCCGAGCGGACAGGGGCAACAATGAGCAGTTCTTC
once,-,TRBV5-4,TRBJ2-5,CASSLVPGDTVGDF,TGTGCCAGCAGCCTGGTCCCGGGGGATACAGTTGGTGACTTC
-,-,TRBV5-1,TRBJ2-3,CASINWRSGTDTQYF,TGCGCCAGCATAAACTGGAGATCCGGCACAGATACGCAGTATTTT
-,TRBD1,TRBV4-3,TRBJ1-4,CASSPLDRAGEKLFF,TGCGCCAGCAGCCCCTTGGACAGGGCGGGGGAAAAACTGTTTTTT
-,TRBD1,TRBV6-5,TRBJ1-5,CASSYSWGTGIQPQHF,TGTGCCAGCAGTTACTCGTGGGGGACAGGGATACAGCCCCAGCATTTT
-,-,TRBV27,TRBJ1-3,CASRLGPSSGNTIYF,TGTGCCAGCAGATTGGGACCGAGCTCTGGAAACACCATATATTTT
few,-,TRBV27,TRBJ1-1,CASRPIPASQNTEAFF,TGTGCCAGCAGACCAATACCAGCGAGTCAGAACACTGAAGCTTTCTTT
-,TRBD1,TRBV5-1,TRBJ2-7,CASSLLQGGEQYF,TGCGCCAGCAGCTTGTTACAGGGGGGCGAGCAGTACTTC
-,TRBD2,TRBV29-1,TRBJ2-3,CSVLAGPDTQYF,TGCAGCGTTCTAGCGGGGCCCGATACGCAGTATTTT